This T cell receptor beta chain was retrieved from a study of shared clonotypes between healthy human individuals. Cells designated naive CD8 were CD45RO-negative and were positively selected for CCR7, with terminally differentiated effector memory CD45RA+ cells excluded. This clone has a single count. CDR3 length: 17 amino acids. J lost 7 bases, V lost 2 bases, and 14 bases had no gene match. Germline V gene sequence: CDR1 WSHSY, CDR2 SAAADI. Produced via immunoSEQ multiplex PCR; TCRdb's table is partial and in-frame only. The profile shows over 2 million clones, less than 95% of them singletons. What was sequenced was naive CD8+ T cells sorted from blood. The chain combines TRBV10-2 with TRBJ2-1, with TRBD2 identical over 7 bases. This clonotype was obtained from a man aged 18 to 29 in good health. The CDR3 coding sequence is TGCGCCAGCAGTGAGCCAGGTTCCGGGACTAACGATAATGAGCAGTTCTTC. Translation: CASSEPGSGTNDNEQFF.